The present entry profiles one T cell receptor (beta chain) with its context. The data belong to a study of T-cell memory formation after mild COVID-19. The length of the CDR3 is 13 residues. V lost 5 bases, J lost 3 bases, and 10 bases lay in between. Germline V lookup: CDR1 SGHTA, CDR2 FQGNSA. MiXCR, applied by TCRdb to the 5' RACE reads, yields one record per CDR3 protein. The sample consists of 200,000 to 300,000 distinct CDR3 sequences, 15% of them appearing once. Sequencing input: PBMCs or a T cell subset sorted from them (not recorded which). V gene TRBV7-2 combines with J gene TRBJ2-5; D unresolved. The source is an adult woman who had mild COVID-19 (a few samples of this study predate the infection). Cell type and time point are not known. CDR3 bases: TGTGCCAGCAGCGCCTCAATGAAAGAGACCCAGTACTTC. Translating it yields CASSASMKETQYF.